This T cell receptor beta chain was obtained from a study of CD8 T cells in Susac syndrome (dated by TCRdb to the late 2010s). About the investigation overall: Repertoire sequencing was used to test whether CD8+ T cell activation and differentiation in Susac syndrome was antigen driven. The investigation overall reported the following: The number of individuals in the TCR sequencing and HLA analysis was acknowledged as relatively small.

For this clonotype: Its antigen remains undetermined. Within one base of it there is no much larger clone, and no base qualities were kept.

The germline V gene encodes CDR1 GTSNPN and CDR2 SVGIG (reference sequence). Trimming costs V 4 bases and J 11 bases, and their ends lie 14 bases apart. The CDR3 contains 11 residues, cysteine and phenylalanine counted. The entry retains the CDR3 DNA only, 33 bases that are in frame from base 1. Peripheral blood CD8+ and CD4+ T cells from healthy donors, Susac syndrome patients and multiple sclerosis patients were profiled using high-throughput TCR beta sequencing. Multiple sclerosis controls were treatment-naive patients with stable or active relapsing-remitting disease fulfilling revised McDonald criteria. Bulk CD8+ and CD4+ T cells were purified by magnetic negative isolation, while CD8+ TEMRA cells were enriched using FACS. Blood was drawn into EDTA tubes, processed within 24 hours, and PBMCs were isolated by density gradient centrifugation. PBMCs intended for TCR sequencing were cryopreserved in liquid nitrogen and thawed later in a water bath at 37 degrees C. The sorted or isolated CD4+, CD8+ and CD8+ TEMRA cells reached a purity of at least 90%.

RNA was extracted using the RNeasy kit, and about 0.5 to 1 ug of the RNA was reverse transcribed with random hexamers. The immunoSEQ multiplex PCR assay, which covers 54 Vbeta and 13 Jbeta segments, was used to amplify TCR beta CDR3 regions. Bias from PCR amplification was corrected by using a synthetic template baseline for primer optimization and for computational correction. In the source study's methods: Reads were annotated to V, D and J genes according to IMGT and were analyzed with immunoSEQ Analyzer, with only productive sequences retained. Clonality was computed as one minus Shannon entropy normalized by log2 of the number of productive unique sequences. For each patient and control, public and private clones were evaluated among the 100 most prevalent clones. A clone was defined as Susac-specific if it was absent from the healthy and MS cohorts, from roughly 1,000 published viral clones and from other ImmuneACCESS disease sequences. TCRdb itself trimmed the public reads at Q25 with fastp, ran MiXCR and retained productive beta chains. For every CDR3 protein sequence, its rows merge into one entry that carries the most common genes and DNA. The V and J calls shown here were made by TCRdb, not taken from the authors' results. The sample table holds about 120,000 distinct CDR3 sequences, of which around 94% were seen once. The ten largest clones add up to roughly 0.13% of the sample.

The origin of this receptor is a human donor with multiple sclerosis. The chain is made from TRBV30 and TRBJ1-1; the D gene is not confidently resolved. The sample comprised CD4+ T cells from PBMCs. The nucleotides are TGTGCCTGGACCTTAGGACCTCGGGCTTTCTTT. This encodes CAWTLGPRAFF.